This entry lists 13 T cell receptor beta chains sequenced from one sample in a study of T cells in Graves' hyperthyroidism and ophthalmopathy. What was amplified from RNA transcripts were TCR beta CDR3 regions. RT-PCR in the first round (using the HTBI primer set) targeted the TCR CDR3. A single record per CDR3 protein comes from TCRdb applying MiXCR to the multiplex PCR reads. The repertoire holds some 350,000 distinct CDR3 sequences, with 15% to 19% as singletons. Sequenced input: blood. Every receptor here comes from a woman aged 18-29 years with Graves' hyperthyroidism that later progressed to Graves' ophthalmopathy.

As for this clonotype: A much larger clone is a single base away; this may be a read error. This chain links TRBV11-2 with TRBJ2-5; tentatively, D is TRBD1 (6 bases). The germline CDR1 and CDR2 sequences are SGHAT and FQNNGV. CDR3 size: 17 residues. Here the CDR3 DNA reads TGTGCCAGCAGCCCCCCGGGTTGGTATAGGGGACAAGAGACCCTGTACTTC. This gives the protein CASSPPGWYRGQETLYF.

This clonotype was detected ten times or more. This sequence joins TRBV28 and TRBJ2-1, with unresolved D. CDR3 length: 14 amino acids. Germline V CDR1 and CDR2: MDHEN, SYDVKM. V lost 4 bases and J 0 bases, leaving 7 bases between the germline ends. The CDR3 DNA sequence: TGTGCCAGCAGTTCATCGGTCTCCTACAATGAGCAGTTCTTC. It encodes CASSSSVSYNEQFF.

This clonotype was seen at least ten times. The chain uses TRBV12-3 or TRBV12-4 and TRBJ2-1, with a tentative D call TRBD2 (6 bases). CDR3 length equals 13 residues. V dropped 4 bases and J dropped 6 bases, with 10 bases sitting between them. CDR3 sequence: CASSWGLINEQFF. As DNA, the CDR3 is TGTGCCAGCAGTTGGGGACTCATCAATGAGCAGTTCTTC.

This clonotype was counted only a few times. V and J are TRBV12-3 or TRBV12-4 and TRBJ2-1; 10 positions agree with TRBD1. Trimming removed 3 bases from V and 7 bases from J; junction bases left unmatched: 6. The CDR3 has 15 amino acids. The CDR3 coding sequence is TGTGCCAGCAGTTTGGGACAGGGGATAGGAAATGAGCAGTTCTTC. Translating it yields CASSLGQGIGNEQFF.

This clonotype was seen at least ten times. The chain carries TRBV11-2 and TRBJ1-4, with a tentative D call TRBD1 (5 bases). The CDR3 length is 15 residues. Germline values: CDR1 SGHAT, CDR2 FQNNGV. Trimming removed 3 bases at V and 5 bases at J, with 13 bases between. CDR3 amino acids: CASSLGPGGNEKLFF. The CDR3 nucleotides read TGTGCCAGCAGCTTGGGACCAGGAGGAAATGAAAAACTGTTTTTT.

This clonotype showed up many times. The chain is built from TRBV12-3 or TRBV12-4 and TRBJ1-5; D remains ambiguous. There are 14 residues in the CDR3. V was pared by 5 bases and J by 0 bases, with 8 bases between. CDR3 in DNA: TGTGCCAGCAGTGACAACTATAGCAATCAGCCCCAGCATTTT. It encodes CASSDNYSNQPQHF.

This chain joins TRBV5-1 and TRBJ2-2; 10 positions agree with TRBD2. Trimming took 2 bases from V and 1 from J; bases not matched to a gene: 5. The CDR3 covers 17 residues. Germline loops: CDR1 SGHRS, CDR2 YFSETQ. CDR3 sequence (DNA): TGCGCCAGCAGCTTCTGGACTAGCGGACAGAACACCGGGGAGCTGTTTTTT. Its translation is CASSFWTSGQNTGELFF. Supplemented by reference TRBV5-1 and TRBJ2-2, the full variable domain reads KAGVTQTPRYLIKTRGQQVTLSCSPISGHRSVSWYQQTPGQGLQFLFEYFSETQRNKGNFPGRFSGRQFSNSRSEMNVSTLELGDSALYLCASSFWTSGQNTGELFFGEGSRLTVL.

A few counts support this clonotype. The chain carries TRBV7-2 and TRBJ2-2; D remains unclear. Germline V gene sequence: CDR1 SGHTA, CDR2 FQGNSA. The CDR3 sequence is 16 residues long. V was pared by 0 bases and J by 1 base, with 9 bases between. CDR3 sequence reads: CASSLAGPKNTGELFF. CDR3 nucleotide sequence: TGTGCCAGCAGCTTAGCGGGTCCTAAGAACACCGGGGAGCTGTTTTTT.

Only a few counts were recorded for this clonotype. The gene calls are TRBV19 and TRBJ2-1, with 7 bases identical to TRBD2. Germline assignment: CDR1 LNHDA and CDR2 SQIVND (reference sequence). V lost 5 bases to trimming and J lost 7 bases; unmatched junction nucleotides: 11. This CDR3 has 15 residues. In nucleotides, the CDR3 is TGTGCCAGTAGTTTGGTAGCGGGCCCCCTTAATGAGCAGTTCTTC. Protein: CASSLVAGPLNEQFF.

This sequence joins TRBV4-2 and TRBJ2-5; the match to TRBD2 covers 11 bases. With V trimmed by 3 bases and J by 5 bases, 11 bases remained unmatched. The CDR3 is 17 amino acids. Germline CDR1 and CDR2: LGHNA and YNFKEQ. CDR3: CASSHAGTSGKEETQYF. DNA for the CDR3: TGTGCCAGCAGCCACGCTGGGACTAGCGGCAAGGAGGAGACCCAGTACTTC.

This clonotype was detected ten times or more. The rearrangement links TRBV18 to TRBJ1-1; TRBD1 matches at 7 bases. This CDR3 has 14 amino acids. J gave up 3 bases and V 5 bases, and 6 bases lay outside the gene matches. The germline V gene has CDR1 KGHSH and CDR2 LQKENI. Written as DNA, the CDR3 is TGTGCCAGCTCAACGAATACAGGGGACACTGAAGCTTTCTTT. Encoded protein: CASSTNTGDTEAFF.

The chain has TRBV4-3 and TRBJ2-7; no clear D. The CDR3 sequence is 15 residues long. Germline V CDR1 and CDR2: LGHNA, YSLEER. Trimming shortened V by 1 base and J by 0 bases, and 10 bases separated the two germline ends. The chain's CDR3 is CASSQADGYSYEQYF. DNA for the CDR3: TGCGCCAGCAGCCAAGCGGACGGATACTCCTACGAGCAGTACTTC.

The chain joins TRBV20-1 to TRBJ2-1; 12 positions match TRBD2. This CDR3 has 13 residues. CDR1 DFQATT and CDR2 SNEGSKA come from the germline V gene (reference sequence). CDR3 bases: TGCAGATCCTCTCTAGCGGGAGGGAATGAGCAGTTCTTC. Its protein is CRSSLAGGNEQFF.